The 22 T cell receptor beta chains below were found in one sample sequenced in a study of beta chain features in type 1 diabetes. Reverse transcribing all isolated RNA meant expressed TCRB transcripts were sequenced. Profiling relied on immunoSEQ multiplex PCR, and the TCRdb table lists in-frame clones only, not all of them. The table records around 160,000 clones, under 60% of them present only once. The sequencing sample was made of Tregs from blood. Every receptor here comes from a man aged 18 to 35 in good health.

The V gene is TRBV6-1, the J gene TRBJ2-1; 9 nucleotides match TRBD2. The CDR3 covers 13 residues. Losses at the gene ends were 11 bases for V and 9 bases for J; bases not matched to a gene: 11. Looked up from germline, CDR1 is MNHNS and CDR2 is SASEGT. The CDR3 sequence is CAVRRTSVSEQFF. The CDR3 nucleotides are TGTGCCGTACGAAGGACTAGCGTTAGTGAGCAGTTCTTC.

This clone has a handful of counts. J is TRBJ2-7 and V is TRBV6-6; a possible D gene is TRBD1 (6 bases). The CDR3 consists of 15 residues. Germline CDR1 and CDR2: MNHNY and SVGAGI (reference sequence). V was pared by 0 bases and J by 2 bases, with 11 bases between. CDR3 loop: CASSYSRDRPYEQYF. In DNA form, the CDR3 reads TGTGCCAGCAGTTACTCTAGAGACAGGCCCTACGAGCAGTACTTC.

This chain uses TRBV2 with TRBJ1-1; TRBD1 matches 7 bases. CDR1 and CDR2 (germline): SNHLY, FYNNEI. V lost 7 bases, J lost 2 bases, and 7 bases stayed unmatched. The CDR3 is 14 amino acids. CDR3 DNA sequence: TGTGCCAGCACCAGGACAGGAGCCAACACTGAAGCTTTCTTT. This encodes CASTRTGANTEAFF.

This clone was counted once. The chain joins TRBV7-2 to TRBJ2-3, with D possibly TRBD2 on 7 matching bases. Germline V lookup: CDR1 SGHTA, CDR2 FQGNSA. The V end was cut by 1 base, the J end by 3 bases, with 17 bases between. This CDR3 is built from 17 residues. The DNA for the CDR3 is TGTGCCAGCAGCTTAGAGGGCAGGGGAGGGGTTACAGATACGCAGTATTTT. Residues: CASSLEGRGGVTDTQYF.

This clone showed up just a few times. The V call is TRBV19, the J call TRBJ1-5; 8 positions agree with TRBD1. V gave up 2 bases and J gave up 2 bases; unmatched junction bases: 14. The CDR3 has 19 amino acids. Germline V gene lookup returns CDR1 LNHDA and CDR2 SQIVND (reference sequence). CDR3 sequence: CASSIFRQGRYSGNQPQHF. In DNA, the CDR3 is TGTGCCAGTAGTATATTTCGACAGGGGAGATACTCGGGCAATCAGCCCCAGCATTTT.

V and J are TRBV4-2 and TRBJ1-1; D call uncertain. V lost 4 bases and J lost 5, with 20 bases in between. Germline V gives CDR1 LGHNA, CDR2 YNFKEQ. CDR3 size: 16 residues. As DNA, the CDR3 is TGTGCCAGCAGCCCCGAAGAGGCGATCATTGGGACTGAAGCTTTCTTT. Translation gives CASSPEEAIIGTEAFF.

In its sample, this clone was seen a few times. The gene calls are TRBV29-1 and TRBJ2-7; TRBD1 matches at 10 bases. The CDR3 has 11 residues. CDR1 is SQVTM and CDR2 is ANQGSEA in the germline V gene. Germline trimming cut 7 bases from V and 5 bases from J; bases unmatched to any gene: 2. The CDR3 DNA is TGCAGCGCCGGGACAGGGGACGAGCAGTACTTC. Residues: CSAGTGDEQYF.

The genes are TRBV4-2 and TRBJ2-7, with TRBD1 matching over 8 bases. The CDR3 length is 15 residues. Germline assignment: CDR1 LGHNA and CDR2 YNFKEQ. The trim removed 1 base at V and 2 bases at J, leaving 4 bases unmatched. CDR3 DNA: TGTGCCAGCAGCCAAGGAGACAGGGGTACCTACGAGCAGTACTTC. Its translation: CASSQGDRGTYEQYF.

This clone was detected a few times. V is TRBV6-5 and J is TRBJ2-7, with D unresolved. The V and J ends lost 2 bases and 3 bases respectively, with 14 bases between them. Germline V gene data show CDR1 as MNHEY and CDR2 as SVGAGI. This CDR3 has 15 residues. The CDR3: CASSYALASIYEQYF. CDR3 coding DNA: TGTGCCAGCAGTTACGCCCTTGCGTCTATCTACGAGCAGTACTTC.

This clone occurred a few times. The chain is built from TRBV18 and TRBJ2-7; weak D call: TRBD2 (6 bases). The CDR3 has 14 amino acids. Trimming cost V 3 bases and J 2 bases, with 11 bases left between them. Germline loops: CDR1 KGHSH, CDR2 LQKENI. The CDR3 loop reads CASSPPGLTYEQYF. The CDR3 nucleotides are TGTGCCAGCTCACCCCCGGGACTTACCTACGAGCAGTACTTC.

This clone turned up a few times. J is TRBJ1-5 and V is TRBV19; a weak D match, TRBD1 (5 bases). CDR1 is LNHDA, CDR2 SQIVND, per germline (reference sequence). The V end was cut by 10 bases, the J end by 7 bases, with 20 bases between. This CDR3 is built from 14 residues. The CDR3 spells CATNGGRPRQPQHF. The CDR3 DNA is TGTGCCACCAACGGGGGGAGGCCCCGGCAGCCCCAGCATTTT.

This sequence joins TRBV6-1 and TRBJ2-7, with D tentatively TRBD2 (5 bases). This CDR3 has 15 amino acids. Trimming stripped 6 bases from V and 6 bases from J, with 21 bases between. Germline CDR1 is MNHNS and CDR2 is SASEGT. The CDR3 DNA is TGTGCCAGCAGAAACTCTGCGGGTACCCGGAGCGAGCAGTACTTC. Protein sequence: CASRNSAGTRSEQYF.

The J gene is TRBJ1-1, the V gene TRBV9; D might be TRBD1 (6 bases). V lost 0 bases and J lost 0, with 9 bases in between. The CDR3 is 15 residues long. From germline, CDR1 is SGDLS and CDR2 YYNGEE. The CDR3 coding sequence is TGTGCCAGCAGCGTAGCAGGGGCCTTGAACACTGAAGCTTTCTTT. Translation gives CASSVAGALNTEAFF.

This clone was counted between two and nine times. An end of the junction differs from the germline gene, which may be a read error. The rearrangement uses TRBV7-7 and TRBJ2-7, with a possible D match to TRBD2 (5 bases). The germline gives CDR1 SSHAT, CDR2 FNYEAQ (reference sequence). There are 13 residues in the CDR3. Here the CDR3 reads CASSLGPRGEQYF. In nucleotides, the CDR3 is TGTGCTAGCAGCTTAGGTCCCCGGGGCGAGCAGTACTTC.

This clone was seen only once. V usage is TRBV10-3 and J usage is TRBJ2-7; a possible D gene is TRBD2 (5 bases). Germline CDR1 ENHRY, CDR2 SYGVKD. With 6 bases removed from V and 1 base from J, the gap between germline ends came to 10 bases. The CDR3 consists of 13 residues. CDR3 protein: CAIRGSTSYEQYF. CDR3 in DNA: TGTGCCATCAGGGGGAGCACATCCTACGAGCAGTACTTC.

This chain connects TRBV5-1 to TRBJ2-2; 11 bases map to TRBD1. The CDR3 is made up of 15 amino acids. Germline V lookup: CDR1 SGHRS, CDR2 YFSETQ. With 4 bases clipped from V and 6 bases from J, the junction kept 5 bases outside the gene matches. This CDR3 is CASSLRTGGSGELFF. The CDR3, as DNA: TGCGCCAGCAGCCTTCGGACAGGGGGCTCCGGGGAGCTGTTTTTT.

A few counts support this clone. The gene calls are TRBV30 and TRBJ2-7, with a possible D match to TRBD2 (5 bases). The CDR3 covers 13 residues. Trimming stripped 4 bases from V and 3 bases from J, with 13 bases between. Looked up from germline, CDR1 is GTSNPN and CDR2 is SVGIG (reference sequence). The CDR3 bases are TGTGCCTGGAACGGAGGATGGAACTACGAGCAGTACTTC. Protein sequence: CAWNGGWNYEQYF.

This chain links TRBV7-9 with TRBJ2-7, with D unclear. The V and J ends lost 3 bases and 4 bases respectively, with 4 bases between them. This CDR3 comprises 11 residues. Per the germline V gene, CDR1 is SEHNR and CDR2 is FQNEAQ (reference sequence). CDR3 nucleotides: TGTGCCAGCAGCTTCAGGTACGAGCAGTACTTC. This translates into CASSFRYEQYF.

The rearrangement uses TRBV9 and TRBJ2-7; 10 bases are a match to TRBD2. The CDR3 length is 19 residues. The V segment lost 3 bases and the J segment 6 bases; nucleotides outside the gene matches: 21. CDR1 is SGDLS, CDR2 YYNGEE, per germline. Here the CDR3 DNA reads TGTGCCAGCAGCGACACTCCTACCTCTAGCGGGAGTACCCGCCCCGAGCAGTACTTC. As protein: CASSDTPTSSGSTRPEQYF.

The chain links TRBV7-2 to TRBJ1-5, with a weak D call TRBD1 (6 bases). This CDR3 has 13 residues. V was clipped by 4 bases and J by 4 bases, with 8 bases between them. Germline loops: CDR1 SGHTA, CDR2 FQGNSA. CDR3 protein: CASSSGQNQPQHF. In DNA form, the CDR3 reads TGTGCCAGCAGCTCCGGACAGAATCAGCCCCAGCATTTT.

This chain connects TRBV30 to TRBJ2-1; 9 bases are a match to TRBD2. This CDR3 is 14 amino acids long. The ends lost 3 bases at V and 8 bases at J; junction bases unmatched: 8. Germline lookup yields CDR1 GTSNPN and CDR2 SVGIG (reference sequence). Written as DNA, the CDR3 is TGTGCCTGGAGAAGAACTAGCGGGCGTGATGAGCAGTTCTTC. Protein: CAWRRTSGRDEQFF.

This chain uses TRBV27 with TRBJ1-5; a possible D gene is TRBD1 (5 bases). Germline V gene data show CDR1 as MNHEY and CDR2 as SMNVEV (reference sequence). This CDR3 comprises 15 residues. The ends were cut back, 6 bases at V and 3 bases at J, with 15 bases in the middle. CDR3 sequence (DNA): TGTGCCAGCAGGCCCGTGGGGGGGTCCAATCAGCCCCAGCATTTT. Residues: CASRPVGGSNQPQHF.